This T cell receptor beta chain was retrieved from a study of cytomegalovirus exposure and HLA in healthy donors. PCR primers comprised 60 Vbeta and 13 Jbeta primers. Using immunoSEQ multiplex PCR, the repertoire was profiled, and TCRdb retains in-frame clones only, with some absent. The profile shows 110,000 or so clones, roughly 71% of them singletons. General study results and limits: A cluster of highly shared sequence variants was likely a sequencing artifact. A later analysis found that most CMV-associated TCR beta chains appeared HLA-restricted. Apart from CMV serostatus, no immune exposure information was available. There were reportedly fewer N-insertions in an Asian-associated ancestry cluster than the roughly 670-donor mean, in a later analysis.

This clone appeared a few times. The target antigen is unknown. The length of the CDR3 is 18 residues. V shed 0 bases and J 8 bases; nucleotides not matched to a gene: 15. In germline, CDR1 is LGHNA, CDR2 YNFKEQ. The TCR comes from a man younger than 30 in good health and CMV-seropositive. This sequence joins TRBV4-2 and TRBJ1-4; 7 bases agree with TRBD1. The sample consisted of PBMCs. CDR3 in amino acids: CASSQETTGHGRLEKLFF. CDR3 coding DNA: TGTGCCAGCAGCCAAGAAACGACAGGGCATGGGCGTTTAGAAAAACTGTTTTTT.